Listed below are T cell receptor beta chains from one sample, sequenced in a study of blood T cell repertoires in COVID-19. The method was immunoSEQ multiplex PCR; TCRdb's version includes in-frame clones alone and lacks a portion of them. The data show around 260,000 clones, 80% to 90% seen once. The sequencing input was peripheral blood. The receptors were sampled from a woman aged 40 to 50 who had recovered from COVID-19. The CDR3 runs from the conserved cysteine through the conserved F or W. The D gene is left open where the match is weak. Part of the rows lack a size; the others show once, few, many or a class for expanded clones.

>.|TRBJ1-5|TRBV5-5|.
TGTGCCAGCAGCCCCTGGAACGCAGGGGTATCCCTTTATGGTCAGCCCCAGCATTTT
CASSPWNAGVSLYGQPQHF
>.|TRBJ2-7|TRBV3-1/TRBV3-2|.
TGTGCCAGCAGCCACACCCCCGGACTGGTTGGGTCCTACGAGCAGTACTTC
CASSHTPGLVGSYEQYF
>TRBD2|TRBJ2-1|TRBV2|once
TGTGCCAGCAGTGAGGGCGGGGGGTCCTACAATGAGCAGTTCTTC
CASSEGGGSYNEQFF
>TRBD1|TRBJ2-7|TRBV6-5|.
TGTGCCAGCAGGGGACAGTTTTCCTCCTACGAGCAGTACTTC
CASRGQFSSYEQYF
>.|TRBJ1-2|TRBV13|.
TGTGCCACCGCAGGGGTATCGTTCTATGGCTACACCTTC
CATAGVSFYGYTF
>TRBD1|TRBJ1-2|TRBV29-1|.
TGCAGCGTACACAGGGGTAACTATGGCTACACCTTC
CSVHRGNYGYTF
>TRBD1|TRBJ1-2|TRBV19|.
TGTGCCAGTAGTAGAGGGACAGCCATCAACTATGGCTACACCTTC
CASSRGTAINYGYTF
>TRBD2|TRBJ2-3|TRBV20-1|once
TGCAGTGCCCACACCGGGACTAGCGTTGCGTTT
CSAHTGTSVAF
>TRBD1|TRBJ2-2|TRBV25-1|.
TGTGCCAGCAGATCCGGGACAGGGTCGGCCGGGGAGCTGTTTTTT
CASRSGTGSAGELFF
>TRBD1|TRBJ1-2|TRBV9|.
TGTGCCAGCAGCAAGACAGGGACTAACTATGGCTACACCTTC
CASSKTGTNYGYTF
>.|TRBJ2-7|TRBV12-5|.
TGTGCTAGTGGGACCTGGGGGGGCACCTACGAGCAGTACTTC
CASGTWGGTYEQYF
>TRBD1|TRBJ2-7|TRBV10-3|.
TGTGCCATCCGACAGGGGATGGCCTACGAGCAGTACTTC
CAIRQGMAYEQYF
>.|TRBJ1-2|TRBV7-8|.
TGTGCCAGCAGCCCCCTGAGCGGCCCAGATTCTGCACACTATGGCTACACCTTC
CASSPLSGPDSAHYGYTF
>TRBD1|TRBJ1-1|TRBV30|.
TGTGCCTGGAGTGTACGATGGGACAGGGGGCCGAGGAGTGAAGCTTTCTTT
CAWSVRWDRGPRSEAFF
>TRBD1|TRBJ1-5|TRBV6-2/TRBV6-3|.
TGTGCCAGCAGTGACAGGGTTAGCAATCAGCCCCAGCATTTT
CASSDRVSNQPQHF
>.|TRBJ1-4|TRBV24-1|.
TGTGCCAGCAGGGCCCCAAGTGTTGACACCCTTGCAACTAATGAAAAACTGTTTTTT
CASRAPSVDTLATNEKLFF
>TRBD1|TRBJ1-5|TRBV5-3|.
TGTGCCAGAAGCCAGAGGGGTAGGGGGCCCAGCAATCAGCCCCAGCATTTT
CARSQRGRGPSNQPQHF
>.|TRBJ2-2|TRBV6-5|.
TGTGCCAGCAGCAGGACTGGCACCGGGGAGCTGTTTTTT
CASSRTGTGELFF
>.|TRBJ2-3|TRBV6-5|.
TGTGCCAGCAGCGCCGGGGGACCCACAGATACGCAGTATTTT
CASSAGGPTDTQYF